This T cell receptor beta chain came from a study of cytomegalovirus exposure and HLA in healthy donors. The CDR3 has 15 amino acids. Germline lookup yields CDR1 SGHVS and CDR2 FQNEAQ. Trimming stripped 2 bases from V and 6 bases from J, with 14 bases between. The PCR employed 60 Vbeta primers together with 13 Jbeta primers. Profiled with immunoSEQ multiplex PCR; TCRdb holds only in-frame clones, not every one. The sample holds under 200,000 clones, approximately 84% seen once. The chain joins TRBV7-8 to TRBJ2-1; possible D gene TRBD2, 6 bases. This clonotype was obtained from a man under 40 in good health and CMV-seronegative. The sample comprised PBMCs. CDR3 nucleotide sequence: TGTGCCAGCAGCTTATTTTCGGGGGATGTCAATGAGCAGTTCTTC. Translating gives CASSLFSGDVNEQFF.